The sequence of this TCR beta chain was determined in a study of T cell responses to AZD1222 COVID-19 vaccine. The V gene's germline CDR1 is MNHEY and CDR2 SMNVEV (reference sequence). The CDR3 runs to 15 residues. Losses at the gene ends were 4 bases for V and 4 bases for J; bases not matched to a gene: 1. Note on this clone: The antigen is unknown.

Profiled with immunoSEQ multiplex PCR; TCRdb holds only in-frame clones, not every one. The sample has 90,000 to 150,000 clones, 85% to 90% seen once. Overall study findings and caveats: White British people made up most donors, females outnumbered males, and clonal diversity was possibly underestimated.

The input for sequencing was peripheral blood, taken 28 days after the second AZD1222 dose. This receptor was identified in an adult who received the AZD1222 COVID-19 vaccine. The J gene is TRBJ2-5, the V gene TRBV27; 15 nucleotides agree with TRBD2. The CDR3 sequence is CASSSGLAGGETQYF. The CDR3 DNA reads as TGTGCCAGCAGTTCGGGACTAGCGGGGGGAGAGACCCAGTACTTC.